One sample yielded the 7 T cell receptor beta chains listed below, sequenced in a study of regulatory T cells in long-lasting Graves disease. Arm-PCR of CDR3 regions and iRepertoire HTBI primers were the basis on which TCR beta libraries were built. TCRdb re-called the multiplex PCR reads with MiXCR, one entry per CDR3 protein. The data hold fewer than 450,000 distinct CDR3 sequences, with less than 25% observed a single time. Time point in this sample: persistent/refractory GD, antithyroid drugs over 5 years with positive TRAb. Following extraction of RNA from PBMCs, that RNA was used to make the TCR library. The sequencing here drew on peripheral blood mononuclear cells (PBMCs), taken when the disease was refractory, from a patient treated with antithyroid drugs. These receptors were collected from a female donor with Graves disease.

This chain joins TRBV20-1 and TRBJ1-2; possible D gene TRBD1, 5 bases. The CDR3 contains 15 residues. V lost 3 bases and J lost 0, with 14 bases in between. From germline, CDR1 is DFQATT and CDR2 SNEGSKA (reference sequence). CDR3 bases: TGCAGTGCTAGGGTAACAGGTTTAGCTAACTATGGCTACACCTTC. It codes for CSARVTGLANYGYTF.

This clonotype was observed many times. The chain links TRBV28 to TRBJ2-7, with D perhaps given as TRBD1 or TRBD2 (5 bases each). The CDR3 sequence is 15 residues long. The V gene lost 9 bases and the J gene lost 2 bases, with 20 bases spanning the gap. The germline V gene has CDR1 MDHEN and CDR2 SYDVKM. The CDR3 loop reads CASSSSGTAAYEQYF. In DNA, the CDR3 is TGTGCCAGTTCCTCCTCCGGGACGGCGGCCTACGAGCAGTACTTC.

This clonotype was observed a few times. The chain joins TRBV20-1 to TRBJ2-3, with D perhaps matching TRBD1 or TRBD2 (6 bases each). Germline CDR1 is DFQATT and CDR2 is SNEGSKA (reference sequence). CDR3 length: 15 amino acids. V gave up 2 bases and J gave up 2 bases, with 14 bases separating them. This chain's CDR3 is CSARRGAGPTDTQYF. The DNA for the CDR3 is TGCAGTGCTAGAAGGGGGGCGGGGCCCACAGATACGCAGTATTTT.

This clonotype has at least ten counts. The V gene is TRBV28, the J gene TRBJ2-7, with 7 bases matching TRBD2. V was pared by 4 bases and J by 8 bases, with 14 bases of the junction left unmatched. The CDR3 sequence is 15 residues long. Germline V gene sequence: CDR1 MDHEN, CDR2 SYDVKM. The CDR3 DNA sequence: TGTGCCAGCAGTTCCGCCCACGGGAGGCCCGGCCAGCAGTACTTC. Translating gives CASSSAHGRPGQQYF. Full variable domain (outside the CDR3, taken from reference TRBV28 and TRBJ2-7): DVKVTQSSRYLVKRTGEKVFLECVQDMDHENMFWYRQDPGLGLRLIYFSYDVKMKEKGDIPEGYSVSREKKERFSLILESASTNQTSMYLCASSSAHGRPGQQYFGPGTRLTVT.

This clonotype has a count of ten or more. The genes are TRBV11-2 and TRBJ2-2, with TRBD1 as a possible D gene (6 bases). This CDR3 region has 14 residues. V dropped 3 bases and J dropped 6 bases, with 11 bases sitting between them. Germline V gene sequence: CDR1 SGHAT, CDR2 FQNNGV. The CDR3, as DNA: TGTGCCAGCAGCTTTGAGGGGGTGGCCGGGGAGCTGTTTTTT. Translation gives CASSFEGVAGELFF.

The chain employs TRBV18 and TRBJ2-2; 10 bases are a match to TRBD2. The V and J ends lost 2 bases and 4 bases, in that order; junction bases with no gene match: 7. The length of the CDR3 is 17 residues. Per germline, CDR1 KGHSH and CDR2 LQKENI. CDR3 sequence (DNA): TGTGCCAGCTCACCAAGGTTTGCTAGCGGGAGCACCGGGGAGCTGTTTTTT. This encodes CASSPRFASGSTGELFF.

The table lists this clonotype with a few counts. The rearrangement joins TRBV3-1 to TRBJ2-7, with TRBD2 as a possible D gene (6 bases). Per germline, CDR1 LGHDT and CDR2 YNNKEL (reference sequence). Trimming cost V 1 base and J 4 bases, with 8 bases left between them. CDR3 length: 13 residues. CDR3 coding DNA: TGTGCCAGCAGCCAAGCCGCGGGGTACGAGCAGTACTTC. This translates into CASSQAAGYEQYF.